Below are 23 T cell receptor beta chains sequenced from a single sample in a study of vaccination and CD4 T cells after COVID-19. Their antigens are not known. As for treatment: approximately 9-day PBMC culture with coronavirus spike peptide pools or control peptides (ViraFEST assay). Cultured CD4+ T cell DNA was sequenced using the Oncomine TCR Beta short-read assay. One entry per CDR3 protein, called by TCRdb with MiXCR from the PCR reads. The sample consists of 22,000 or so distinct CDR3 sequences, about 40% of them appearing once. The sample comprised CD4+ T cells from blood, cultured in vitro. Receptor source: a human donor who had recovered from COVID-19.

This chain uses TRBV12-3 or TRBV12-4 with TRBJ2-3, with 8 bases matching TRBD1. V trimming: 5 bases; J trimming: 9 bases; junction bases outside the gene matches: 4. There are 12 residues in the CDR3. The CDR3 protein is CASSPRQGTQYF. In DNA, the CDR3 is TGTGCCAGCAGTCCCAGACAGGGGACGCAGTATTTT.

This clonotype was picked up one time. DNA of the CDR3: TGTGCCAGCTCACCAGCATGGGGGAACACTGAAGCTTTCTTT. As protein: CASSPAWGNTEAFF. The rearrangement uses TRBV18 and TRBJ1-1, with D uncertain. The CDR3 totals 14 residues. V was pared by 2 bases and J by 1 base, with 8 bases between. Germline V gives CDR1 KGHSH, CDR2 LQKENI.

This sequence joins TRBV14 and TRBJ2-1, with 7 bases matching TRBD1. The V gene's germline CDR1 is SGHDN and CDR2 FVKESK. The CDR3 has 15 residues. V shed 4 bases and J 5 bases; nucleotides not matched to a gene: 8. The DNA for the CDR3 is TGTGCCAGCAGCCGAAGGACAGGAGGAGACAATGAGCAGTTCTTC. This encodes CASSRRTGGDNEQFF.

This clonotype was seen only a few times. This CDR3 reads CASSLVLASNQPQHF. CDR3 in DNA: TGTGCCAGCAGCTTAGTTCTGGCTAGCAATCAGCCCCAGCATTTT. The rearrangement joins TRBV7-8 to TRBJ1-5; D gene unclear. Germline values: CDR1 SGHVS, CDR2 FQNEAQ. Trimming shortened V by 1 base and J by 0 bases, and 7 bases separated the two germline ends. The CDR3 has 15 residues.

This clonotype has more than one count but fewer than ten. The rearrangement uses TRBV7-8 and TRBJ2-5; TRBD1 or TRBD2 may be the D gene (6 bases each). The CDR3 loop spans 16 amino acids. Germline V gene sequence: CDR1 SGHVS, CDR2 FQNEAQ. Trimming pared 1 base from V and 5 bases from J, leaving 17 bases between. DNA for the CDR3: TGTGCCAGCAGCTTAGGTCAGGGGAGGTCCAAGGAGACCCAGTACTTC. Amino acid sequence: CASSLGQGRSKETQYF.

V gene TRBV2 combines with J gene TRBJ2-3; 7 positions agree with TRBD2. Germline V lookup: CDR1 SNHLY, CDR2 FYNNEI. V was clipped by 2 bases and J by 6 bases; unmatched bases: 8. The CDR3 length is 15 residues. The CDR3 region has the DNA TGTGCCAGCAGTGAAACGGGGCGGGAGACTGATACGCAGTATTTT. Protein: CASSETGRETDTQYF. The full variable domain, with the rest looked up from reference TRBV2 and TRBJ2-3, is EPEVTQTPSHQVTQMGQEVILRCVPISNHLYFYWYRQILGQKVEFLVSFYNNEISEKSEIFDDQFSVERPDGSNFTLKIRSTKLEDSAMYFCASSETGRETDTQYFGPGTRLTVL.

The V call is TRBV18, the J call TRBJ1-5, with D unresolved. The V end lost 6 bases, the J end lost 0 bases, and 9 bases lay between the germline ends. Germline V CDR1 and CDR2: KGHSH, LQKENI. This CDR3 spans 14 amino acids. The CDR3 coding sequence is TGTGCCAGCTCCCCGGACCGTAGCAATCAGCCCCAGCATTTT. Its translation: CASSPDRSNQPQHF.

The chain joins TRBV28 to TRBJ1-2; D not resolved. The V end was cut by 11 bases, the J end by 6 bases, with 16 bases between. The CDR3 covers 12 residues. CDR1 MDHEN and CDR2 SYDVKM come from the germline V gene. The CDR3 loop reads CADQGQGNGYTF. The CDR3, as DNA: TGTGCCGACCAAGGGCAAGGGAATGGCTACACCTTC.

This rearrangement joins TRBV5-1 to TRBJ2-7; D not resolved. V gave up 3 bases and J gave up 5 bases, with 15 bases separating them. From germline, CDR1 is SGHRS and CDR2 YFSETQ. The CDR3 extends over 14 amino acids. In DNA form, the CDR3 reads TGCGCCAGCAGCTATTGGCCACAGAGCGACGAGCAGTACTTC. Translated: CASSYWPQSDEQYF.

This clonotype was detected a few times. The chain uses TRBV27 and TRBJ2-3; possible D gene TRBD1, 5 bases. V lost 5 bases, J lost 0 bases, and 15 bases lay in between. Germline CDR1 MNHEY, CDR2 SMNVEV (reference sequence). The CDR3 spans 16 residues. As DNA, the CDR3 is TGTGCCAGCAGTCTCCATGGGGCAGGTAGCACAGATACGCAGTATTTT. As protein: CASSLHGAGSTDTQYF.

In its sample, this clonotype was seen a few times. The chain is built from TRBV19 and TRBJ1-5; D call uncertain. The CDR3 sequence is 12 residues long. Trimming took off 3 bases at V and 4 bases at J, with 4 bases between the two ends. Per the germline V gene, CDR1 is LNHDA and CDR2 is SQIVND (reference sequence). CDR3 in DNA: TGTGCCAGTAGTATCCTGAATCAGCCCCAGCATTTT. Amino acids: CASSILNQPQHF. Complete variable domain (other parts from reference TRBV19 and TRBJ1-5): DGGITQSPKYLFRKEGQNVTLSCEQNLNHDAMYWYRQDPGQGLRLIYYSQIVNDFQKGDIAEGYSVSREKKESFPLTVTSAQKNPTAFYLCASSILNQPQHFGDGTRLSIL.

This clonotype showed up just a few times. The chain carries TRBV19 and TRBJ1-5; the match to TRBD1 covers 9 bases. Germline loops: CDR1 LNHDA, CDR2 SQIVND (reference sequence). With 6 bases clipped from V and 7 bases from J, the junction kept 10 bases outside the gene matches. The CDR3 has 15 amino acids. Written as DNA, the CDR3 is TGTGCCAGTAGCCGGGACAGGGTAGGCGTACAGCCCCAGCATTTT. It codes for CASSRDRVGVQPQHF.

In DNA, the CDR3 is TGTGCCAGAAGCTTAATAGCCGGAGGAGTCCTAACTGAAGCTTTCTTT. Its protein product is CARSLIAGGVLTEAFF. The chain employs TRBV5-3 and TRBJ1-1; D is unresolved. TRBV5-3 is an ORF, and what it does is uncertain. The CDR3 runs to 16 residues. The V and J ends lost 2 bases and 5 bases respectively, with 19 bases between them.

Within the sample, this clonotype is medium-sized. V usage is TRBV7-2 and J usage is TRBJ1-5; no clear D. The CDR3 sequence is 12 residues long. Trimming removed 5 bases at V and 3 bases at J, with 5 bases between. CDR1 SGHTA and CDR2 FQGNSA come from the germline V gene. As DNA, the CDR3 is TGTGCCAGCAGCGTCTACAATCAGCCCCAGCATTTT. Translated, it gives CASSVYNQPQHF.

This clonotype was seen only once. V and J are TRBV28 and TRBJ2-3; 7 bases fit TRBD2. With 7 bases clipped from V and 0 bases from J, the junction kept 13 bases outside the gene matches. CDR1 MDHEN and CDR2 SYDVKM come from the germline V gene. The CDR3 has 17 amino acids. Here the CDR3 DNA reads TGTGCCAGCATACTCTCGCCCGGGGGGTCTAGCACAGATACGCAGTATTTT. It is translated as CASILSPGGSSTDTQYF.

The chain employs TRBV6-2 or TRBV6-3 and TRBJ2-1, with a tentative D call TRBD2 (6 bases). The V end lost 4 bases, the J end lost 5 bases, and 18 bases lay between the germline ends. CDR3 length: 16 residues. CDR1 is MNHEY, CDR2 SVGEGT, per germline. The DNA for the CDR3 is TGTGCCAGCAGTTTCTCTGACGGGACTTCCCACAATGAGCAGTTCTTC. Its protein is CASSFSDGTSHNEQFF.

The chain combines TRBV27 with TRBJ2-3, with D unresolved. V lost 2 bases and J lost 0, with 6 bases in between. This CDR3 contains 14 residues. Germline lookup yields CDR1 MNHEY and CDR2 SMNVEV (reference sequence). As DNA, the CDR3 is TGTGCCAGCAGTTTAATGCTGAGCACAGATACGCAGTATTTT. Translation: CASSLMLSTDTQYF.

The CDR3 is CSARSGSGHTGELFF. DNA for the CDR3: TGCAGTGCTAGATCCGGTTCAGGGCACACCGGGGAGCTGTTTTTT. The chain combines TRBV20-1 with TRBJ2-2, with a possible D match to TRBD1 (5 bases). The V and J ends lost 2 bases and 3 bases respectively, with 13 bases between them. The germline V gene encodes CDR1 DFQATT and CDR2 SNEGSKA (reference sequence). The CDR3 is made up of 15 amino acids.

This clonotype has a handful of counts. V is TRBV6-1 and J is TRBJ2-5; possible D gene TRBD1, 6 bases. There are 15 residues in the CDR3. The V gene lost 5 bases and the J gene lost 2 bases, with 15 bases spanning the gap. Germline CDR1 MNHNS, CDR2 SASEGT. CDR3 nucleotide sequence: TGTGCCAGCAGTCGGCCGGGACACCATCAAGAGACCCAGTACTTC. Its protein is CASSRPGHHQETQYF.

The CDR3 loop is CSVWDRSPYEQYF. The CDR3 bases are TGCAGCGTGTGGGACAGGTCCCCCTACGAGCAGTACTTC. J is TRBJ2-7 and V is TRBV29-1; 8 bases map to TRBD1. CDR1 and CDR2 (germline): SQVTM, ANQGSEA. Unmatched junction bases numbered 6, after V lost 6 bases and J lost 2 bases. This CDR3 contains 13 residues.

The CDR3 DNA sequence: TGTGCCAGCAGCCAGTGGACAGGGAACACTGAAGCTTTCTTT. Translating it yields CASSQWTGNTEAFF. The rearrangement uses TRBV3-1 and TRBJ1-1; TRBD1 agrees at 7 bases. The germline CDR1 and CDR2 sequences are LGHDT and YNNKEL (reference sequence). The CDR3 is 14 residues long. V lost 3 bases and J lost 1; bases outside the gene matches: 2.

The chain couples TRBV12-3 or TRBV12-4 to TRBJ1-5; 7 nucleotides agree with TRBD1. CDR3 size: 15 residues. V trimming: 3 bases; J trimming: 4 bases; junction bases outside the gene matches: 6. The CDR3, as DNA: TGTGCCAGCAGTTTTTCGACAGGGCTTAATCAGCCCCAGCATTTT. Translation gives CASSFSTGLNQPQHF.

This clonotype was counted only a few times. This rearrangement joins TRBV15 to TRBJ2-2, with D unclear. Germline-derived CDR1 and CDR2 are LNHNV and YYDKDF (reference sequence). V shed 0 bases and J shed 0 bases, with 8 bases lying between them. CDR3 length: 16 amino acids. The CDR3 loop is CATSRDPFANTGELFF. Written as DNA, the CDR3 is TGTGCCACCAGCAGAGACCCGTTCGCGAACACCGGGGAGCTGTTTTTT.